This T cell receptor (beta chain) was observed in a study of cytomegalovirus exposure and HLA in healthy donors. On the study more broadly: The Caucasian-associated ancestry cluster contained approximately 81% of the 398 genotyped donors.

Amplification used 60 Vbeta primers and 13 Jbeta primers. Only in-frame clones appear in the TCRdb table, and some are missing; sequencing was by immunoSEQ multiplex PCR. The sample records around 200,000 clones, less than 90% being singletons. CDR1 is LNHDA, CDR2 SQIVND, per germline (reference sequence). The CDR3 is 15 residues long. V was pared by 3 bases and J by 3 bases, with 15 bases between. This receptor was obtained from a woman aged 25 to 45 in good health and CMV-seronegative. Source material: PBMCs. The chain carries TRBV19 and TRBJ2-7, with D possibly TRBD2 on 5 matching bases. CDR3 protein: CASSIGGLPNYEQYF. The CDR3 region has the DNA TGTGCCAGTAGTATTGGCGGGCTGCCCAACTACGAGCAGTACTTC.